The entry that follows covers one T cell receptor beta chain sequence. This CDR3 is built from 16 residues. V was clipped by 4 bases and J by 1 base; unmatched bases: 5. CDR1 is SGDLS, CDR2 YYNGEE, per germline. The entry originates in a study of blood T cell repertoires in COVID-19. The wider study: Samples taken during acute and convalescent COVID-19 were collected in the United States, Italy and Spain. From T cells, B-cell-depleted T cells, or PBMCs came the material, which was cDNA or gDNA.

Seattle patient enrollment occurred during active infection, with longitudinal follow-up thereafter. Study processing details: It was from reference gene primer amplification that nucleated cell counts were estimated. Clones were sequenced by immunoSEQ multiplex PCR, and TCRdb holds only the in-frame ones, with some missing. For V, J and clone size, that table is used; D and trimming come from the DNA. The sample includes some 200,000 clones, 80% to 90% of them seen just once. The specimen sequenced was peripheral blood. The receptor's source is a woman older than 75 with COVID-19, enrolled during active disease. This chain joins TRBV9 and TRBJ2-5; 12 bases are a match to TRBD2. For the CDR3, the DNA is TGTGCCAGCAGCCCTTCGACTAGCGGGGGCCAAGAGACCCAGTACTTC. This gives the protein CASSPSTSGGQETQYF.